The clone carrying this T cell receptor beta chain came up many times. The data are from a study of regulatory T cells in long-lasting Graves disease. To make TCR beta libraries, researchers used iRepertoire HTBI primers and Arm-PCR of CDR3 regions. TCRdb independently ran MiXCR on the multiplex PCR reads; one entry per CDR3 protein. The data show 520,000 or so distinct CDR3 sequences, with about 12% seen just once and around 10% held by the top ten. Specified time point: newly diagnosed GD, antithyroid drugs for less than 3 months. Isolated PBMC RNA provided the starting material for the TCR library. This sample also appeared in a second study, on T cells in Graves' hyperthyroidism and ophthalmopathy. That source reports: Uncontrolled infection, other autoimmune disease, pregnancy and lactation each barred patients from inclusion.

The TCR was taken from a woman between 25 and 40 years old with Graves disease. Specimen: peripheral blood mononuclear cells (PBMCs), collected at new diagnosis, from a patient treated with antithyroid drugs.

The CDR3 spells CASTTTTWEQYF. The CDR3 DNA sequence: TGTGCCAGCACTACCACGACCTGGGAACAGTACTTC. This chain links TRBV28 with TRBJ2-7; D ambiguous. CDR1 and CDR2 (germline): MDHEN, SYDVKM. V was shortened by 7 bases and J by 10 bases, with 17 bases between the two germline ends. CDR3 length: 12 residues.